Reported below is one T cell receptor beta chain. CDR3 size: 13 residues. Per germline, CDR1 SGDLS and CDR2 YYNGEE. The ends were cut back, 0 bases at V and 3 bases at J, with 6 bases in the middle. The source of the sample is a study of blood T cell repertoires in COVID-19. Study summary: T cells, B-cell-depleted T cells, or PBMCs supplied cDNA or gDNA.

Per the original data handling: Quantification of nucleated cells was approximated via reference gene primer amplification. TCRdb's table, derived via immunoSEQ multiplex PCR, lists solely in-frame clones and lacks some. The V and J calls and clone size come from that table; D and trimming were worked out from the DNA. Of 200,000 to 300,000 clones in the sample, approximately 87% were seen once. The chain combines TRBV9 with TRBJ1-1, with D unresolved. Sequencing was done on a sample of peripheral blood. The TCR comes from a woman aged 50 to 60 with acute or convalescent COVID-19. In DNA form, the CDR3 reads TGTGCCAGCAGCGTAGGTGCAGACACTGAAGCTTTCTTT. Amino acid sequence: CASSVGADTEAFF. The entire variable domain, with the rest obtained from reference TRBV9 and TRBJ1-1, is as follows: DSGVTQTPKHLITATGQRVTLRCSPRSGDLSVYWYQQSLDQGLQFLIQYYNGEERAKGNILERFSAQQFPDLHSELNLSSLELGDSALYFCASSVGADTEAFFGQGTRLTVV.